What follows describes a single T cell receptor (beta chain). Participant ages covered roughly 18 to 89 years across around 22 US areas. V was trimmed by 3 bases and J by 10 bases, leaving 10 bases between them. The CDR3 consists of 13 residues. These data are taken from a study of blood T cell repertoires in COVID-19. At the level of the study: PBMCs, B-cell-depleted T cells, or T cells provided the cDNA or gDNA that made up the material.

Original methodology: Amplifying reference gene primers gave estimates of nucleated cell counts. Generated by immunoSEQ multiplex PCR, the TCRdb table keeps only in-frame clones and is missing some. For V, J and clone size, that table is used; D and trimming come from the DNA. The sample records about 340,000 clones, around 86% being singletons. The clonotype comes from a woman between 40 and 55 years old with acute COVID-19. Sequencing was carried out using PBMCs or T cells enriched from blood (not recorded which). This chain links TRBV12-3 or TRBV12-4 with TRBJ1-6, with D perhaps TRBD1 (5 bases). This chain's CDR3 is CASSFKGESPLHF. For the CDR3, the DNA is TGTGCCAGCAGTTTTAAAGGGGAATCACCCCTCCACTTT.